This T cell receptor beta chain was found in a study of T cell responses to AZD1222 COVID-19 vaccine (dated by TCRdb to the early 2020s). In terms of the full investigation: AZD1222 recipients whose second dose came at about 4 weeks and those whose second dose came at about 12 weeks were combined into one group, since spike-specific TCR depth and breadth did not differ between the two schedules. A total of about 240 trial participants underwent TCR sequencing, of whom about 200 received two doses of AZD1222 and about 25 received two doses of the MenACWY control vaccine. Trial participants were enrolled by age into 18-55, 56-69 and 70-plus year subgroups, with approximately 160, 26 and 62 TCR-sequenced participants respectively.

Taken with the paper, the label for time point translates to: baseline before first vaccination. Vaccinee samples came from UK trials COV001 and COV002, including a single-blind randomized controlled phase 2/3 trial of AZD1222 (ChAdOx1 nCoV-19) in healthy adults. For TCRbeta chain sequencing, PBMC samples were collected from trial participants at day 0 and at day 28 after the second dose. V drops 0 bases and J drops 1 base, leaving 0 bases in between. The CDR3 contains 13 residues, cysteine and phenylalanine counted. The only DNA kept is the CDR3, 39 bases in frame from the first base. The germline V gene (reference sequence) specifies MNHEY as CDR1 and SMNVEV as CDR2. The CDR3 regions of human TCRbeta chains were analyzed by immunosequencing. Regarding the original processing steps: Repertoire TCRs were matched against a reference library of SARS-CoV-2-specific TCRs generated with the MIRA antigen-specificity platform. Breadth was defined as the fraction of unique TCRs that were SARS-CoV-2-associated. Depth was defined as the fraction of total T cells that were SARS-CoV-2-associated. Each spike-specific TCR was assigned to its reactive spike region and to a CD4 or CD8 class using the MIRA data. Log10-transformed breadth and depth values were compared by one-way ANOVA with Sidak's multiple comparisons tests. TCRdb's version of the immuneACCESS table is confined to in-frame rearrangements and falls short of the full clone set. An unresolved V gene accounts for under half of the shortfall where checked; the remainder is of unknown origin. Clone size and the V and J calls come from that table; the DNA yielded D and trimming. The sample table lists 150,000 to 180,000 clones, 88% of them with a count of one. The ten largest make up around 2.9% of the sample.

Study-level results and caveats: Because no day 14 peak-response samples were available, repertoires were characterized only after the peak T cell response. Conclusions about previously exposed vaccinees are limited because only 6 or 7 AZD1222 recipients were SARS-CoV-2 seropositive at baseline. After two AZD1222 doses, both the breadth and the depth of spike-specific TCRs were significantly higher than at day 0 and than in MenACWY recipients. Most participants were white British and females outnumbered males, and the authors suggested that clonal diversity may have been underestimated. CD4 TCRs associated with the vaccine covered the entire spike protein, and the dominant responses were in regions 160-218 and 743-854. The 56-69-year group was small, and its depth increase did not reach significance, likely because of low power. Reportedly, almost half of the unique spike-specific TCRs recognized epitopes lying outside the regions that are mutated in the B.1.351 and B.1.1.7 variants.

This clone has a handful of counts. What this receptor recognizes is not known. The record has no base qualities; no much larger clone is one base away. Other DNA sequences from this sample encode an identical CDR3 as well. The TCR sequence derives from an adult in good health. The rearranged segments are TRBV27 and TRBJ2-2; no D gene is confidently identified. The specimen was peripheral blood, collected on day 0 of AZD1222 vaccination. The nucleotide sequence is TGTGCCAGCAGTTTATCGAACACCGGGGAGCTGTTTTTT. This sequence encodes CASSLSNTGELFF.